This is a list of T cell receptor beta chains from one sample in a study of cytomegalovirus exposure and HLA in healthy donors. Here immunoSEQ multiplex PCR was the method, and the copy in TCRdb shows in-frame clones only, minus some. The sample gives about 120,000 clones, 15% of which show up once; 1.9% is in the top ten. Sequences were obtained from PBMCs. These receptors all come from a woman between 18 and 30 years old in good health and CMV-seronegative. Both conserved end residues are trimmed from each CDR3. A D gene is named only where the DNA matches it firmly.

J gene | D gene | V gene | CDR3 protein
TRBJ1-2 | TRBD1 | TRBV10-1 | ASLKGNLGTGGGLGYGYT
TRBJ2-7 | TRBD1 | TRBV10-3 | AIKGTGPYEQY
TRBJ2-1 | NA | TRBV30 | ACTPGLPPNEQF
TRBJ2-7 | NA | TRBV11-2 | ASSLYRESYEQY
TRBJ1-1 | NA | TRBV5-4 | ASSARTQGQAF
TRBJ1-5 | TRBD1 | TRBV19 | ASRGGLGNQPQH
TRBJ2-2 | NA | TRBV5-1 | ASSLGQGTTGELF
TRBJ2-7 | TRBD1 | TRBV5-5 | ASSLGATGAEQY
TRBJ1-1 | NA | TRBV7-6 | ASSLPRTGLNTEAF
TRBJ2-6 | TRBD1 | TRBV18 | ASSPRTGTSGANVLT
TRBJ2-3 | NA | TRBV5-6 | ASSLDLREHTQY
TRBJ2-6 | TRBD2 | TRBV4-3 | ASSQTTTSGSSGANVLT
TRBJ1-5 | NA | TRBV27 | ASSLRQGSNQPQH
TRBJ1-4 | TRBD1 | TRBV28 | ASSRDRVYEKLF
TRBJ2-3 | NA | TRBV13 | ASSLRWLDTQY
TRBJ2-7 | NA | TRBV30 | AWMGAGLYEQY
TRBJ1-3 | TRBD1 | TRBV15 | ATRGQGANTIY
TRBJ2-1 | NA | TRBV5-1 | ASSLSTAAYNEQF
TRBJ1-2 | NA | TRBV6-5 | AGSPTGWDGYT
TRBJ2-7 | TRBD2 | TRBV6-5 | ASSFGLAGSYEQY
TRBJ1-1 | TRBD1 | TRBV12-5 | ASGLVGTGGRDTEAF
TRBJ2-7 | TRBD1 | TRBV7-7 | ASSYGTGFPYEQY
TRBJ2-4 | NA | TRBV7-9 | ASSVSNHIQY
TRBJ2-1 | TRBD2 | TRBV10-1 | ASSIPPTSGDYNEQF
TRBJ2-7 | TRBD1 | TRBV28 | ASSPTGQATYEQY
TRBJ2-3 | TRBD2 | TRBV9 | ASSRLAGGTDTQY
TRBJ1-3 | TRBD1 | TRBV29-1 | SVGDRAGNTIY
TRBJ2-1 | NA | TRBV30 | AWSGGTYNEQF
TRBJ2-2 | TRBD2 | TRBV6-5 | ASRISGGNTGELF
TRBJ2-5 | NA | TRBV7-3 | ASSLGGAGQETQY
TRBJ2-3 | NA | TRBV6-1 | ASSEVRFGGDTQY
TRBJ2-1 | TRBD2 | TRBV7-2 | ASSPRTSGVTYNEQF
TRBJ2-1 | NA | TRBV6-4 | ASSDGGSYNEQF